The T cell receptor beta chain under discussion was sequenced for a study of human T cells and chemical hapten exposure. The CDR3 contains 12 residues. With 6 bases clipped from V and 3 bases from J, the junction kept 2 bases outside the gene matches. The time point here: pre-sensitization, week 0. The treatment is: therapeutic diphenylcyclopropenone sensitization with weekly scalp DPC. One entry per CDR3 protein results from TCRdb running MiXCR on the RACE reads. The sample yields tens of thousands of distinct CDR3 sequences, approximately 14% seen once. The source of this sequence is a woman in her fifties or sixties with alopecia areata. Some clones in this sample may be carry-over from other donors' samples. The specimen comprised whole blood, sampled in connection with sensitization to the hapten diphenylcyclopropenone (DPC). The rearrangement joins TRBV12-3 or TRBV12-4 to TRBJ2-7, with 7 bases identical to TRBD1. CDR3 bases: TGTGCCAGCAGCCGACAGGGCTACGAGCAGTACTTC. Encoded protein: CASSRQGYEQYF.